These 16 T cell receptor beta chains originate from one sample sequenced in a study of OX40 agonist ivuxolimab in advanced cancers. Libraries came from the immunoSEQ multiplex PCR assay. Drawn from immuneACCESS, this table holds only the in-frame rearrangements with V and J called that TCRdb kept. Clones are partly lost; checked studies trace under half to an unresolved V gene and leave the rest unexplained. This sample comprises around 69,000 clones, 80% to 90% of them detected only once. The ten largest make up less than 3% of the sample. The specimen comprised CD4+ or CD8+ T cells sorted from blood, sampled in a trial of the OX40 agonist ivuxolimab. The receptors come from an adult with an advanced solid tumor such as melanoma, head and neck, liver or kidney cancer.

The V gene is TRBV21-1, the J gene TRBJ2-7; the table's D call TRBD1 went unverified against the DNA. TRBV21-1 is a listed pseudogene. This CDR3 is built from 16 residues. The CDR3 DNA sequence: TGTGCCAGCAGCAAAGGAGGGACAGGGAGGCTCGACGAGCAGTACTTC. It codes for CASSKGGTGRLDEQYF.

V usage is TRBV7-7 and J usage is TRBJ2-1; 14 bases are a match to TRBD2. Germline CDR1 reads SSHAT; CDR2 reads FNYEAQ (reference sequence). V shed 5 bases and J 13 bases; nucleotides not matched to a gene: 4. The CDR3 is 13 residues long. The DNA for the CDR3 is TGTGCCAGCAGCCCAGGGACTAGCGGGAGTCAGTTCTTC. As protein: CASSPGTSGSQFF.

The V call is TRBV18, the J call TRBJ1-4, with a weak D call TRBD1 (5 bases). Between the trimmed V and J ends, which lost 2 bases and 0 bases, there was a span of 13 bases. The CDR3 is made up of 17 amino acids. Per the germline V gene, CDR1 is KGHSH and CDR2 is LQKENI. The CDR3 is CASSPTGNIATNEKLFF. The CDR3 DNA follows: TGTGCCAGCTCACCAACAGGAAATATTGCAACTAATGAAAAACTGTTTTTT.

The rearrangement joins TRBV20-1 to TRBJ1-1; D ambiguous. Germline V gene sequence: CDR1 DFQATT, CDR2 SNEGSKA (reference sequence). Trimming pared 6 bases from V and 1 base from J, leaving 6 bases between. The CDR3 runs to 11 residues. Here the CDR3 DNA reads TGCAGTGCCTACAGGAACACTGAAGCTTTCTTT. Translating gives CSAYRNTEAFF.

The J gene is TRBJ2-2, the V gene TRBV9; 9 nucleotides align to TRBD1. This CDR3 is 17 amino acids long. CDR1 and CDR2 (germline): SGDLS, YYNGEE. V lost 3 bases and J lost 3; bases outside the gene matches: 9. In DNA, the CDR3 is TGTGCCAGCAGCGCACATTACAGGGGGCAGGACACCGGGGAGCTGTTTTTT. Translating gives CASSAHYRGQDTGELFF. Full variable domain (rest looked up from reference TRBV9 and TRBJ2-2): DSGVTQTPKHLITATGQRVTLRCSPRSGDLSVYWYQQSLDQGLQFLIQYYNGEERAKGNILERFSAQQFPDLHSELNLSSLELGDSALYFCASSAHYRGQDTGELFFGEGSRLTVL.

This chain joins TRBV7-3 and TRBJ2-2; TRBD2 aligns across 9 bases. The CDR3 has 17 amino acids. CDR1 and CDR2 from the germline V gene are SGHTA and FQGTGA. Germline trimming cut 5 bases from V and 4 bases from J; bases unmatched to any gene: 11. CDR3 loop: CASSPSLAGESTGELFF. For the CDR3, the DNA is TGTGCCAGCAGCCCCTCCTTAGCGGGAGAGTCCACCGGGGAGCTGTTTTTT.

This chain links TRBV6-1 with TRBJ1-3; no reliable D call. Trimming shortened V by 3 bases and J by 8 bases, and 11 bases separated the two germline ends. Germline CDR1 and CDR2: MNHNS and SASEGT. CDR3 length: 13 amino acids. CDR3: CASSDGVWDTIYF. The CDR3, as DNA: TGTGCCAGCAGTGACGGGGTCTGGGACACCATATATTTT.

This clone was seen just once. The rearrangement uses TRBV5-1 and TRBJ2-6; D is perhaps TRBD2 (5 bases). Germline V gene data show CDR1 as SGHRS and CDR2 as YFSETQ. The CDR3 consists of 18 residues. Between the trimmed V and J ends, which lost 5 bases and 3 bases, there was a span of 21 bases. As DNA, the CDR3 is TGCGCCAGCAGTGTCGAGGCAGCCCGCGGGTATGGGGCCAACGTCCTGACTTTC. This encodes CASSVEAARGYGANVLTF.

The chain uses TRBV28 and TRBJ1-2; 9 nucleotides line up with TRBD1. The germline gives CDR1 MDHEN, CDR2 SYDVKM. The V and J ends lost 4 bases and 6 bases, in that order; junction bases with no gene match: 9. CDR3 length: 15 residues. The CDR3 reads CASSSGTGLTDGYTF. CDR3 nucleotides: TGTGCCAGCAGTTCCGGGACAGGGCTTACGGATGGCTACACCTTC.

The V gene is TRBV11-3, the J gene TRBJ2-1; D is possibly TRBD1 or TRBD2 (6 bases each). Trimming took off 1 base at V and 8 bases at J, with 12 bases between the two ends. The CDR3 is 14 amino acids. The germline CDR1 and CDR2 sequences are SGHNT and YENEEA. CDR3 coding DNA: TGTGCCAGCAGCTTAGCCGTGGGGGGCTATGAGCAGTTCTTC. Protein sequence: CASSLAVGGYEQFF.

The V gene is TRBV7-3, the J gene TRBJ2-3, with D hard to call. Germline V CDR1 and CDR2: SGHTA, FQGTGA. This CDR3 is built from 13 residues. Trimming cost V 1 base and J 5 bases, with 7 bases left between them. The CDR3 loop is CASSLRAEDTQYF. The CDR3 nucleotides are TGTGCCAGCAGCTTAAGGGCGGAAGATACGCAGTATTTT.

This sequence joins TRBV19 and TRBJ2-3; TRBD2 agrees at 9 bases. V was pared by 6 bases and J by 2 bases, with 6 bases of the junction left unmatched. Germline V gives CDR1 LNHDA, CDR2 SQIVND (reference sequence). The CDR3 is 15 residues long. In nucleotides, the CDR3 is TGTGCCAGTAGGGGAACTAGCGGGCACACAGATACGCAGTATTTT. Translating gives CASRGTSGHTDTQYF.

In DNA form, the CDR3 reads TGTGCCAGTAGTATGGGGACTAGCGGCAACAATGAGCAGTTCTTC. Translated: CASSMGTSGNNEQFF. The chain uses TRBV19 and TRBJ2-1; 11 bases match TRBD2. From germline, CDR1 is LNHDA and CDR2 SQIVND (reference sequence). After removal of 3 bases from V and 5 bases from J, the junction contained 3 bases not matched to a gene. This CDR3 is 15 amino acids long.

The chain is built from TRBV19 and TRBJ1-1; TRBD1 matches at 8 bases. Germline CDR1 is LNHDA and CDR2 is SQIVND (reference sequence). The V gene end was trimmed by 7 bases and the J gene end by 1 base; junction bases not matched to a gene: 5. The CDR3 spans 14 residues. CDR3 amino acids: CASTQGAANTEAFF. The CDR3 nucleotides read TGTGCCAGTACCCAGGGGGCCGCGAACACTGAAGCTTTCTTT.

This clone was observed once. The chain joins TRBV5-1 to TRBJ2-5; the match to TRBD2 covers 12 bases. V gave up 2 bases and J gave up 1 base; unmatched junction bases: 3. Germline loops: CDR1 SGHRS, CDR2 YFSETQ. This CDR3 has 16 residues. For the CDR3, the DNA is TGCGCCAGCAGCTTACTAGCGGGAGGTGGCCAAGAGACCCAGTACTTC. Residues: CASSLLAGGGQETQYF.

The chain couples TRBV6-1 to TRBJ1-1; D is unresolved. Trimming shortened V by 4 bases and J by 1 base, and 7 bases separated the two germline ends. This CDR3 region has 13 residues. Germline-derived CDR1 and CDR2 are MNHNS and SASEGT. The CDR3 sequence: CASSVSGNTEAFF. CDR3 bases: TGTGCCAGCAGTGTTTCCGGGAACACTGAAGCTTTCTTT.